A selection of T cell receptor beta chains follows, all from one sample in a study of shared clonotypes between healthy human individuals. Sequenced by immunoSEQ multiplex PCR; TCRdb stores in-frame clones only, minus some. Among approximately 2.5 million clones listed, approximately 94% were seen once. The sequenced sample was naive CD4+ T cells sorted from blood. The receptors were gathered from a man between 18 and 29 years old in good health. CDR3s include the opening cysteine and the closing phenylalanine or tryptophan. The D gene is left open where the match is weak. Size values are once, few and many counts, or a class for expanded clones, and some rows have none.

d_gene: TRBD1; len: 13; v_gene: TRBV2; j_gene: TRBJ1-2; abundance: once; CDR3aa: CASSGQGNYGYTF; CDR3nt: TGTGCCAGCAGCGGACAGGGGAACTATGGCTACACCTTC
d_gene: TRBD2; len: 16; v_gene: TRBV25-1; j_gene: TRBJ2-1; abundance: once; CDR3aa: CASSELETSGWNEQFF; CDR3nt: TGTGCCAGCAGTGAGTTGGAGACTAGCGGGTGGAATGAGCAGTTCTTC
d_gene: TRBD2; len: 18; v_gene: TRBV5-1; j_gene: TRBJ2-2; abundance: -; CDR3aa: CASSSLGLAGENTGELFF; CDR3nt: TGCGCCAGCAGCTCCTTGGGACTAGCGGGAGAGAACACCGGGGAGCTGTTTTTT
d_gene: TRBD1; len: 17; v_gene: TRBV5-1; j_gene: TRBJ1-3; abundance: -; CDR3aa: CASSPGQGILSGNTIYF; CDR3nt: TGCGCCAGCAGCCCGGGACAGGGGATCCTCTCTGGAAACACCATATATTTT
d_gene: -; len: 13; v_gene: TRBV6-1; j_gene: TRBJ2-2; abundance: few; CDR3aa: CASRLRNTGELFF; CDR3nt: TGTGCCAGCAGGTTACGGAACACCGGGGAGCTGTTTTTT
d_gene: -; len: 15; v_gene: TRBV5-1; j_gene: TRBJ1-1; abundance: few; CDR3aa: CASSLERRENTEAFF; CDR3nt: TGCGCCAGCAGCTTGGAAAGGAGGGAGAACACTGAAGCTTTCTTT
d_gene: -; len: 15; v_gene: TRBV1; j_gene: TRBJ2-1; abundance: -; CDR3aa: CTSSPPSGRALEQFF; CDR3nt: TGCACCAGCAGCCCTCCTAGCGGGAGGGCCTTGGAGCAGTTCTTC
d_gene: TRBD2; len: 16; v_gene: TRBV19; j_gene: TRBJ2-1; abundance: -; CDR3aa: CASTPGVAGGRDEQFF; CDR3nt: TGTGCCAGTACCCCCGGGGTAGCGGGAGGGAGAGATGAGCAGTTCTTC
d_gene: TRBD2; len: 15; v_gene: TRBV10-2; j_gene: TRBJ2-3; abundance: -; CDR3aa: CASSESGSSADTQYF; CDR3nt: TGCGCCAGCAGTGAAAGCGGGAGTAGCGCAGATACGCAGTATTTT
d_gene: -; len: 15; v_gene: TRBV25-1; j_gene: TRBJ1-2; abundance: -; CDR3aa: CASSAQTGVNYGYTF; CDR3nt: TGTGCCAGCAGTGCCCAGACAGGAGTTAACTATGGCTACACCTTC